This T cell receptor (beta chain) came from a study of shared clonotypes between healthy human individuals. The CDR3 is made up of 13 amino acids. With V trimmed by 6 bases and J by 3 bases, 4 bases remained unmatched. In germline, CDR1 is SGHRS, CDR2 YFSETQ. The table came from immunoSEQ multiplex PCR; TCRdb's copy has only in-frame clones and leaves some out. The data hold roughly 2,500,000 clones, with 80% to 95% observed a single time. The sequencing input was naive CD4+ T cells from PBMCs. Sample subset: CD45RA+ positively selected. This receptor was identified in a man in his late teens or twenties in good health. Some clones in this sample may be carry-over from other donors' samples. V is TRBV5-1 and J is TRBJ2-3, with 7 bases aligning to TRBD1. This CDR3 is CASTPGQTDTQYF. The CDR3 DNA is TGCGCCAGCACCCCGGGACAGACAGATACGCAGTATTTT.